The rows below give T cell receptor beta chains drawn from one sample of a study of T-cell memory formation after mild COVID-19. TCRdb fed the 5' RACE reads into MiXCR, producing one record per CDR3 protein. The sample holds some 210,000 distinct CDR3 sequences; approximately 10% are singletons and the top ten take roughly 3%. Sequenced sample: PBMCs or a T cell subset sorted from them (not recorded which). The receptors shown here come from a man between 18 and 35 years old who had mild COVID-19 (a few samples of this study predate the infection). Cell type and time point are not known. The conserved cysteine and the conserved F or W are not part of the CDR3 here.

v_gene	j_gene	CDR3aa
TRBV10-3	TRBJ1-1	AISGTGSGIWTEAF
TRBV20-1	TRBJ2-7	SARRGGYPSYEQY
TRBV3-2	TRBJ2-7	ASSQDSGGASYEQY
TRBV5-1	TRBJ1-3	ASSLVAGKGNTIY
TRBV9	TRBJ2-7	ASSKGLAVAYEQY
TRBV14	TRBJ1-4	ASSQDRRGGKLF
TRBV11-2	TRBJ2-1	ASSHRVEQF
TRBV29-1	TRBJ1-5	SVASWGSNQPQH
TRBV5-1	TRBJ1-3	ASRVRTGNTIY
TRBV4-2	TRBJ2-5	ASSQDSVETQY
TRBV24-1	TRBJ2-5	ATSGPGVQETQY
TRBV2	TRBJ2-5	ASSTPSGGIQETQY
TRBV20-1	TRBJ2-3	SGRGTPATDTQY
TRBV5-4	TRBJ2-5	ASSLAGGPTGPQY
TRBV7-2	TRBJ2-7	ASSPLRLRDSAWEQY
TRBV6-5	TRBJ2-2	ASRGYGELF
TRBV11-2	TRBJ2-5	ASSLVRAVRETQY
TRBV4-2	TRBJ2-3	ASSPGTGTVGTDTQY
TRBV4-3	TRBJ2-7	ASSQDWTGGPYEQY
TRBV7-9	TRBJ1-1	ASSRRFQGDTEAF
TRBV5-1	TRBJ2-5	ASSFAGLETQY
TRBV4-2	TRBJ2-3	ASTPRASPGGDTQY
TRBV5-1	TRBJ2-5	ASSLVGQGLETQY
TRBV5-4	TRBJ2-1	ASSWQRGALGSDNEQF
TRBV3-1	TRBJ2-3	ASSPQLDTQY
TRBV19	TRBJ2-3	ASNHRGKDTQY
TRBV4-3	TRBJ2-3	ASSQNGGGRDTQY
TRBV6-5	TRBJ2-7	ASSTGPGQGRQY
TRBV6-2/TRBV6-3	TRBJ2-7	ASSYGEFAYEQY
TRBV28	TRBJ2-6	ASRPDRVRFSGANVLT
TRBV5-1	TRBJ2-3	ASRIQGSTDTQY